This record looks at one T cell receptor beta chain sequence and its context. Antigen unknown. This entry comes from a study of identical twins. The study's findings and limits: Diverse VJ usage suggested most zero-insertion clonotypes were not invariant T cells.

Unique molecular identifiers were in the cDNA, with template-switch universal primer binding. TCRdb ran MiXCR on the 5' RACE reads and lists one entry per CDR3 protein. The sample consists of roughly 230,000 distinct CDR3 sequences, about 8.5% of them appearing once. Per germline, CDR1 SGDLS and CDR2 YYNGEE. The CDR3 length is 16 residues. Trimming shortened V by 0 bases and J by 4 bases, and 13 bases separated the two germline ends. The data were also submitted as part of a second study, on yellow fever vaccine responses in identical twins.

This TCR derives from a young woman in good health. The V gene is TRBV9, the J gene TRBJ2-2; maybe TRBD1 (7 bases). Sequencing was done on a sample of CD8+ T cells sorted from blood. This chain's CDR3 is CASSVGGGGSTGELFF. The CDR3 DNA reads TGTGCCAGCAGCGTAGGCGGAGGGGGCAGCACCGGGGAGCTGTTTTTT.